These T cell receptor beta chains were read from a single sample in a study of T cells expressing NK-cell markers. TCRdb reprocessed the 5' RACE reads, keeping one entry per CDR3 protein, no DNA. Its clone listing holds about 400,000 distinct CDR3 sequences. Source material: blood T cells: a sorted CD56 or NKG2C T cell subset, CD4+ or CD8+ T cells, or bulk PBMC T cells (not recorded which). The receptors were gathered from a woman aged 50 to 65 in good health. Both conserved end residues are part of each CDR3.

>TRBJ1-6|TRBV20-1
CSAKGQGISPLHF
>TRBJ2-1|TRBV7-9
CASSRIAGEQFF
>TRBJ2-1|TRBV27
CASSRMGLGNEQFF
>TRBJ2-1|TRBV15
CATSSQLTATSYNEQFF
>TRBJ1-2|TRBV14
CASSQIRGLHGYTF
>TRBJ1-2|TRBV20-1
CSARDILYRDGYTF
>TRBJ2-1|TRBV4-2
CASSQRSGLAGDNEQFF
>TRBJ2-3|TRBV20-1
CSPRTGGDTQYF
>TRBJ1-4|TRBV2
CATKTDRGRNEKLFF
>TRBJ1-5|TRBV4-1
CASSHQDSGNQPQHF
>TRBJ2-3|TRBV19
CASSPLGTLFGTDTQYF
>TRBJ1-2|TRBV18
CASSPLGIGYTF
>TRBJ2-7|TRBV7-6
CASSLGGTGGTYEQYF
>TRBJ2-1|TRBV18
CASSPGVDSYNEQFF
>TRBJ2-3|TRBV9
CASSVEAGGVGTDTQYF
>TRBJ2-7|TRBV12-3/TRBV12-4
CASRLGRVAYEQYF
>TRBJ2-6|TRBV4-1
CASSQVSAPSGANVLTF
>TRBJ1-5|TRBV6-1
CASSDEWVEKNQPQHF
>TRBJ1-4|TRBV12-3/TRBV12-4
CASSPAGSEKLFF
>TRBJ2-7|TRBV30
CAWLAGGNEQYF
>TRBJ2-1|TRBV18
CASSQSGSSYNEQFF
>TRBJ1-6|TRBV12-3/TRBV12-4
CASTGGVSPLHF
>TRBJ1-5|TRBV7-2
CASSLAGTSNQPQHF
>TRBJ1-1|TRBV6-4
CASSWGAVNTEAFF
>TRBJ2-2|TRBV5-1
CASSGTGTSNTGELFF
>TRBJ1-3|TRBV20-1
CSARPRTGTTGNTIYF
>TRBJ1-2|TRBV10-3
CAISGPRSYGYTF
>TRBJ2-1|TRBV5-6
CASSYPVGARGNEQFF
>TRBJ2-2|TRBV12-3/TRBV12-4
CASSLAAGGPYTGELFF
>TRBJ2-3|TRBV29-1
CSVEQVNTQYF
>TRBJ2-6|TRBV10-3
CAISRSNSGANVLTF
>TRBJ2-1|TRBV6-6
CASSDHRLGLAGPSSYNEQFF